This note documents a single TCR beta chain sequence. The clone's antigen remains unknown. It has no much larger one-base neighbor in the sample; base qualities were not kept. Libraries were built with the immunoSEQ multiplex PCR assay. In most patients, genomic DNA was isolated using the Qiagen DNeasy Blood and Tissue Kit and sent frozen to Adaptive Biotechnologies for TCR sequencing. For most patients, genomic DNA was subjected to high-throughput TCR-beta CDR3 sequencing by Adaptive Biotechnologies. In the authors' own workflow: TCR sequencing data were retrieved from Adaptive's ImmunoSEQ software for more than 15 patients, whereas three other patients were processed with MiXCR and VDJtools. To correct CD4 versus CD8 sorting errors, sequences present in both subsets at a frequency ratio below 5:1 were removed. CDR3 nucleotide sequences shared between donor and recipient were removed because their origin could not be assigned. At least 2-fold expansion over unstimulated cells and a minimum CFSE-low frequency of 0.002% (template counts) or 0.001% (read counts) were required for clones to be classified as alloreactive. Clones were considered mappable if detected in sequenced pre-transplant spleen, lymph node, or MLR CFSE-low populations of the donor or recipient. Cumulative frequency of alloreactive clones was calculated as a percentage of all sequences weighted by copy number. TCRdb limited this immuneACCESS table to in-frame rearrangements with V and J called. A share of clones is missing; checked studies link under half to unresolved V genes, and the rest is unexplained. The V and J calls and the clone size are those of that table, but D and trimming were determined from the DNA. This sample gives some 40,000 clones in total; 93% of them show up just once. The ten largest account for 20% to 25% of the sample.

The sample comes from a study of graft-versus-host responses after intestinal transplantation (dated by TCRdb to about 2021). Study-wide context: Recipients received multivisceral, liver-intestinal, or isolated intestinal transplants. Rather than being sequenced by the commercial service, samples from a few later patients were sequenced in-house on an Illumina MiSeq and processed with MiXCR. Anti-thymocyte globulin induction was given to all recipients, followed by maintenance tacrolimus and steroids for approximately three years. The cohort enrolled roughly 25 intestinal transplant recipients including one retransplant, and a few patients lacking pretransplant specimens were excluded. A peak of at least 4% donor T cells among recipient peripheral blood mononuclear cells was the definition used for donor T cell macrochimerism. After intestinal transplantation, graft-versus-host and host-versus-graft alloreactive T cell clones were followed in the graft, circulation and bone marrow using bulk TCR-beta CDR3 sequencing. Alloreactive clones were identified by sequencing pre-transplant mixed lymphocyte reaction products and comparing these products with unstimulated pre-transplant donor and recipient T cells. What the study reported, not specific to this receptor: Early after transplant, peak levels of circulating GvH clones were associated with declines in HvG clones. The conclusions were limited by the relatively low number and heterogeneity of the intestinal transplant patients. In the allografts of patients with donor T cell macrochimerism, GvH to HvG T cell clonal ratios were high. GvH clones were detected in recipient bone marrow, and some appeared earlier in ileal mucosa or blood, consistent with an intestinal mucosal origin.

In light of the paper, this sample's time point label describes: cells obtained before transplantation from donor or recipient. CD3+CD4+ and CD3+CD8+ populations were FACS-sorted from unstimulated pre-transplant donor and recipient cells taken from spleen or lymph nodes. The material sequenced was unstimulated CD8+ T cells sorted from spleen or lymph node cells, taken before transplant. The sequence was obtained from a human donor who was the organ donor for an intestinal transplant.

The CDR3 protein is CASSENSKREQYF. The DNA sequence is as follows: TGTGCCAGCAGCGAGAATAGCAAAAGGGAGCAGTACTTC. This chain is built from TRBV7-6 and TRBJ2-7, with no D gene named confidently. V and J lose 5 bases and 7 bases, and a span of 15 bases separates them. CDR1 and CDR2 (SGHVS, FNYEAQ) derive from the germline V gene. The CDR3, from cysteine to phenylalanine, totals 13 residues. CDR3 DNA is the only sequence kept; it has 39 bases, read in frame from the first base.